The entry that follows covers one T cell receptor beta chain sequence. The PCR employed 60 Vbeta primers together with 13 Jbeta primers. The method was immunoSEQ multiplex PCR; TCRdb's version includes in-frame clones alone and lacks a portion of them. The sample holds approximately 80,000 clones, about 69% seen once. This record comes from a study of cytomegalovirus exposure and HLA in healthy donors. There are 18 residues in the CDR3. V shed 2 bases, J shed 1 base, and the junction held 9 bases outside the gene matches. Germline V lookup: CDR1 MNHNS, CDR2 SASEGT. The chain carries TRBV6-1 and TRBJ2-3; 10 bases fit TRBD2. What was sequenced was PBMCs. The sequence derives from a man aged 55 to 70 in good health and CMV-seronegative. CDR3 sequence: CASSEWASGGLGTDTQYF. As DNA, the CDR3 is TGTGCCAGCAGTGAATGGGCTAGCGGGGGTCTCGGCACAGATACGCAGTATTTT.